This T cell receptor beta chain was found in a study of blood T cell repertoires in COVID-19. About the study: Italy, Spain and the United States were the sources of the convalescent and acute COVID-19 samples.

The germline V gene encodes CDR1 SGHRS and CDR2 YFSETQ. CDR3 size: 16 residues. The V end lost 0 bases, the J end lost 5 bases, and 18 bases lay between the germline ends. This clone occurred a few times. The data were produced by immunoSEQ multiplex PCR, yet TCRdb's version contains in-frame clones alone and is incomplete. The table shows around 250,000 clones, with 86% occurring only once. The chain is built from TRBV5-1 and TRBJ2-7; maybe TRBD2 (5 bases). The sequence came from a man in his sixties with acute or convalescent COVID-19. The sequenced sample was peripheral blood. The CDR3, as DNA: TGCGCCAGCAGCTTGGAAGGTCGGGATACGGTAGACGAGCAGTACTTC. Protein: CASSLEGRDTVDEQYF.